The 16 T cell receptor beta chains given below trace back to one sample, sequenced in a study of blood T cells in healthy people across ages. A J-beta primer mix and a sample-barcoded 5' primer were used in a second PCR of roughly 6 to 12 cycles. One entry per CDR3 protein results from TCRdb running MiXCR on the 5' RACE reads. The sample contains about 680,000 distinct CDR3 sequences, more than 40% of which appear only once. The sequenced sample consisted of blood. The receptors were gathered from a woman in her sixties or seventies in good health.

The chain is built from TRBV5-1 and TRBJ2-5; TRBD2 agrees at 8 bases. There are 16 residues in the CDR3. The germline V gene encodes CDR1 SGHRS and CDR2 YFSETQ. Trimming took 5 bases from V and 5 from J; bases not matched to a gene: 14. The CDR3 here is CASSINSGTGGETQYF. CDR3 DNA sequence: TGCGCCAGCAGTATCAATAGCGGGACGGGCGGGGAGACCCAGTACTTC.

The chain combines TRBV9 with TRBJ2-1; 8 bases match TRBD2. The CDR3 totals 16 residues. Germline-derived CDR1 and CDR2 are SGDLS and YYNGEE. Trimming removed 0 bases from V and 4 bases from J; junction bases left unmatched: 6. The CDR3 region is CASSVGGGGLYNEQFF. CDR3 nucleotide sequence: TGTGCCAGCAGCGTAGGAGGCGGGGGGTTATACAATGAGCAGTTCTTC.

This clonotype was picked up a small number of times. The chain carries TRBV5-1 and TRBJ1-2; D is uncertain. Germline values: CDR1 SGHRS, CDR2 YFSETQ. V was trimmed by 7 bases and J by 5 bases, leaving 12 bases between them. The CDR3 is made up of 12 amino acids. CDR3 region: CASGREHYGYTF. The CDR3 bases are TGCGCCAGCGGACGGGAGCATTATGGCTACACCTTC.

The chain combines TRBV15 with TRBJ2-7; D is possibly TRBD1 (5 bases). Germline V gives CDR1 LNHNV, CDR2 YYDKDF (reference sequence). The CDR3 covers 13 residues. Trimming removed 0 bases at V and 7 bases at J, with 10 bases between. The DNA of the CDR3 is TGTGCCACCAGCAGAGACAGGGCGCGGGAGCAGTACTTC. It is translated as CATSRDRAREQYF. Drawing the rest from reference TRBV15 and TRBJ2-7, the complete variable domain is DAMVIQNPRYQVTQFGKPVTLSCSQTLNHNVMYWYQQKSSQAPKLLFHYYDKDFNNEADTPDNFQSRRPNTSFCFLDIRSPGLGDTAMYLCATSRDRAREQYFGPGTRLTVT.

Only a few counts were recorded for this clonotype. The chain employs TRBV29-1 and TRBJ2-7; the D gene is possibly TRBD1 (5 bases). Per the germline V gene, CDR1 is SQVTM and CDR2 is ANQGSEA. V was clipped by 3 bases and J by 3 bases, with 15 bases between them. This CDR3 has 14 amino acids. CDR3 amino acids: CSVEGWGEGYEQYF. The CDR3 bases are TGCAGCGTTGAGGGTTGGGGCGAAGGCTACGAGCAGTACTTC.

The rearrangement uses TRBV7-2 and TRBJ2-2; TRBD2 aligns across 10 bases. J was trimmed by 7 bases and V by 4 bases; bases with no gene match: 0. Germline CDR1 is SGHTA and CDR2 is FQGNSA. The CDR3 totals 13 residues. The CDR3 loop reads CASSWTSGGELFF. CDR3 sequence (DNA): TGTGCCAGCAGCTGGACTAGCGGCGGGGAGCTGTTTTTT.

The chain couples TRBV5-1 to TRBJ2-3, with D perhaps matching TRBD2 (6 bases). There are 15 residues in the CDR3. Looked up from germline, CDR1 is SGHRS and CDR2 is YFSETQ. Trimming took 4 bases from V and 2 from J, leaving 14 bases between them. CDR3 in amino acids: CASSRAGRITDTQYF. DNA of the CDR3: TGCGCCAGCAGCCGGGCGGGACGGATCACAGATACGCAGTATTTT.

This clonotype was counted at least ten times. CDR3 sequence reads: CATSLIGEGSEKLFF. The CDR3 nucleotides are TGTGCCACCAGCCTCATTGGCGAGGGAAGTGAAAAACTGTTTTTT. The chain combines TRBV15 with TRBJ1-4, with D unresolved. V lost 5 bases and J 7 bases, leaving 17 bases between the germline ends. This CDR3 has 15 amino acids. Germline V lookup: CDR1 LNHNV, CDR2 YYDKDF (reference sequence).

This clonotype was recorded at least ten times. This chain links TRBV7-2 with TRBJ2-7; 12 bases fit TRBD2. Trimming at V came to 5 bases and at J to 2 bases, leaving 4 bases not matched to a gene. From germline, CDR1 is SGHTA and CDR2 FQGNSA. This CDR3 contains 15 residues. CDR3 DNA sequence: TGTGCCAGCAGCCCGACTAGCGGGAGAACCTACGAGCAGTACTTC. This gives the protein CASSPTSGRTYEQYF.

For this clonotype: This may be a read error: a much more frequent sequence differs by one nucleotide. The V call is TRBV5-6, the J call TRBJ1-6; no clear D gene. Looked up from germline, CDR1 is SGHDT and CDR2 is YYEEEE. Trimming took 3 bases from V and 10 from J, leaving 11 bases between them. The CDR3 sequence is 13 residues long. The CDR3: CASSWEGMSPLHF. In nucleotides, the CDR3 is TGTGCCAGCAGCTGGGAGGGTATGTCACCCCTCCACTTT.

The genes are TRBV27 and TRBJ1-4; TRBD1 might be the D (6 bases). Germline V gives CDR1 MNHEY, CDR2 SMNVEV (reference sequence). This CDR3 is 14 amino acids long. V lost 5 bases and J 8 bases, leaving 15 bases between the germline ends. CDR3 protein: CASSPTGWTEKLFF. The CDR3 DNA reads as TGTGCCAGCAGTCCCACAGGGTGGACAGAAAAACTGTTTTTT.

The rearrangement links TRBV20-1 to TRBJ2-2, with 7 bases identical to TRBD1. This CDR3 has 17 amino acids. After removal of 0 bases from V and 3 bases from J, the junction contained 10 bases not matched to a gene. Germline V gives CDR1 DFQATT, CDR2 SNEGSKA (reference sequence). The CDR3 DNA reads TGCAGTGCTAGAGACCCTGGTAGGGGGCTTGACACCGGGGAGCTGTTTTTT. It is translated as CSARDPGRGLDTGELFF.

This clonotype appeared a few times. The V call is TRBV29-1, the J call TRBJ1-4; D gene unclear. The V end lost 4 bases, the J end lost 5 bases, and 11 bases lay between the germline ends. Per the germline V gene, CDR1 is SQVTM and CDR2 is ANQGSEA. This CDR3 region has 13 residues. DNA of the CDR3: TGCAGCGTTGCACAACAGCCAAATGAAAAACTGTTTTTT. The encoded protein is CSVAQQPNEKLFF. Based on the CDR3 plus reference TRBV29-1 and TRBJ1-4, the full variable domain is SAVISQKPSRDICQRGTSLTIQCQVDSQVTMMFWYRQQPGQSLTLIATANQGSEATYESGFVIDKFPISRPNLTFSTLTVSNMSPEDSSIYLCSVAQQPNEKLFFGSGTQLSVL.

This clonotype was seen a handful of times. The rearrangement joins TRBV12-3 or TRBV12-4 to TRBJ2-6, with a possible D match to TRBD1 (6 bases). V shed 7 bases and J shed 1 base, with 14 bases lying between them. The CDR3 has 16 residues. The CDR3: CASTQGWGSGANVLTF. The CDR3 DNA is TGTGCCAGCACGCAGGGGTGGGGGTCTGGGGCCAACGTCCTGACTTTC.

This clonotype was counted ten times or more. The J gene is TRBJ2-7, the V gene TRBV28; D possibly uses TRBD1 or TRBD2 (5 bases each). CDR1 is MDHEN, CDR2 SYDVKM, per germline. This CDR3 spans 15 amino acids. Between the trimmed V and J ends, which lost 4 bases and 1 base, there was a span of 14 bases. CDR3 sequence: CASSSPGRGSYEQYF. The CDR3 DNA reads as TGTGCCAGCAGTTCCCCGGGACGGGGATCCTACGAGCAGTACTTC.

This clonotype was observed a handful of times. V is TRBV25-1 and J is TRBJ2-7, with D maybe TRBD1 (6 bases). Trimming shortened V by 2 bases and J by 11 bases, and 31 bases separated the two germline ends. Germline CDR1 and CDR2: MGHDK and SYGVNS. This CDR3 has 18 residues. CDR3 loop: CASSEVGGRKQGKGWEYF. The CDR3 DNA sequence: TGTGCCAGCAGTGAAGTAGGTGGGCGGAAACAGGGAAAAGGCTGGGAGTACTTC.